The 2 T cell receptor beta chains below come from one sample, sequenced in a study of memory CD8 T cells in hepatitis C reinfection. Time point specified: peak reinfection, 3 to 8 weeks after reinfection detection. No in vitro expansion preceded TCR sequencing of the sorted cells. Assay: immunoSEQ multiplex PCR; the TCRdb copy retains only in-frame clones and omits some. The sample shows 2,000 to 3,000 clones, about nine tenths of them seen only once. Material for sequencing was naive CD8+ T cells sorted from blood. All receptors come from a man aged 50-60 years with hepatitis C virus infection.

This chain links TRBV9 with TRBJ1-1, with 9 bases aligning to TRBD1. Trimming cost V 3 bases and J 4 bases; bases outside gene matches: 4. This CDR3 is built from 14 residues. Germline values: CDR1 SGDLS, CDR2 YYNGEE. Here the CDR3 DNA reads TGTGCCAGCAGCGGCGGGACAGGGCTCACTGAAGCTTTCTTT. Residues: CASSGGTGLTEAFF.

With regard to this clone: One junction end disagrees with the germline gene, perhaps due to a read error. This chain links TRBV6-5 with TRBJ2-1; the match to TRBD2 covers 9 bases. This CDR3 contains 14 residues. Germline CDR1 reads MNHEY; CDR2 reads SVGAGI. In nucleotides, the CDR3 is TGTGCCAGCAGTCCCTACCAAGCCGGGACTAGCAGGCTCTTC. Translation gives CASSPYQAGTSRLF.